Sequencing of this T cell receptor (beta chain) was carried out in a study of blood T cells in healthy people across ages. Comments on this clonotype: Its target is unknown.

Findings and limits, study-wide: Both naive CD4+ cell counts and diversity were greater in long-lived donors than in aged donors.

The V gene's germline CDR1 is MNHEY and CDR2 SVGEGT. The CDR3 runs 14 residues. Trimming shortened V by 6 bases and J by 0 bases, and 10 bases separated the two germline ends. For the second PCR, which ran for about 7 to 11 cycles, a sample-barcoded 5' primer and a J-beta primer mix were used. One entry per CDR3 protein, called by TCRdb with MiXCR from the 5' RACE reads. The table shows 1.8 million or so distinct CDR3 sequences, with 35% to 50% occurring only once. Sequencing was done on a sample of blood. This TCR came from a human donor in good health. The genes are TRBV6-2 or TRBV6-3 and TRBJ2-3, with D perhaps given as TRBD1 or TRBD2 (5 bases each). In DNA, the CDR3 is TGTGCCAGCAGCTCTTGGGGGAGCACAGATACGCAGTATTTT. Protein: CASSSWGSTDTQYF.